The clone carrying this TCR beta chain was recorded at least ten times. The entry originates in a study of tumor and adjacent non-tumor tissue in lung cancer. The CDR3 runs 16 residues. The germline V and J ends were trimmed by 1 base and 0 bases, with 15 bases remaining between them. CDR1 is DFQATT, CDR2 SNEGSKA, per germline (reference sequence). A modified ARM-PCR protocol with three rounds of nested PCR amplified TCRbeta. TCRdb passed the multiplex PCR reads through MiXCR, listing each CDR3 protein once. Among 50,000 to 60,000 distinct CDR3 sequences, 74% were seen once, and the ten largest hold approximately 23%. The template was RNA from unsorted bulk tissue. This non-tumor lung sample came from over 3 cm beyond the tumor edge.

The sequenced sample was distant non-tumor lung tissue. The chain uses TRBV20-1 and TRBJ1-1; D perhaps matches TRBD1 (5 bases). This clonotype was sampled from an older woman with non-small cell lung cancer. This CDR3 reads CSARVYGQGMNTEAFF. DNA for the CDR3: TGCAGTGCTAGAGTTTACGGGCAGGGCATGAACACTGAAGCTTTCTTT.